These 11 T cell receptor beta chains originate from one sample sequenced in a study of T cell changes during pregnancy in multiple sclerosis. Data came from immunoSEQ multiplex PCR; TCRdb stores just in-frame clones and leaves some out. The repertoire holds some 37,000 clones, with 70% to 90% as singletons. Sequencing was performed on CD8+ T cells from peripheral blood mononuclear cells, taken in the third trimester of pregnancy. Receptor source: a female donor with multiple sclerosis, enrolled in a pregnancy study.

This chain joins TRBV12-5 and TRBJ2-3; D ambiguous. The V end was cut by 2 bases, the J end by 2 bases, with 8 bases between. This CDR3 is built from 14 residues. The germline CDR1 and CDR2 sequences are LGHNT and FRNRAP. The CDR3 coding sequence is TGTGCTAGTGGTTTGAACTACTACACAGATACGCAGTATTTT. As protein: CASGLNYYTDTQYF. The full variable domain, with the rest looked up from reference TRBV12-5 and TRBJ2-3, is DARVTQTPRHKVTEMGQEVTMRCQPILGHNTVFWYRQTMMQGLELLAYFRNRAPLDDSGMPKDRFSAEMPDATLATLKIQPSEPRDSAVYFCASGLNYYTDTQYFGPGTRLTVL.

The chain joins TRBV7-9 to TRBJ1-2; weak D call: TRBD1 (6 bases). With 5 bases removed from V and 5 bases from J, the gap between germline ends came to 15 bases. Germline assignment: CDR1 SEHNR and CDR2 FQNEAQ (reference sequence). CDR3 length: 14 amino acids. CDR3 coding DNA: TGTGCCAGCAGCCTTATTGGACAGTTTTATGGCTACACCTTC. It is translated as CASSLIGQFYGYTF.

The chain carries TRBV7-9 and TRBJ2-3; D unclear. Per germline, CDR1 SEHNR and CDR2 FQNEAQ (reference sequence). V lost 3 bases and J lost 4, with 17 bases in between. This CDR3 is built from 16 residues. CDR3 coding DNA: TGTGCCAGCAGCTTTCGTGGCCGAACGGGTGCAGATACGCAGTATTTT. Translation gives CASSFRGRTGADTQYF.

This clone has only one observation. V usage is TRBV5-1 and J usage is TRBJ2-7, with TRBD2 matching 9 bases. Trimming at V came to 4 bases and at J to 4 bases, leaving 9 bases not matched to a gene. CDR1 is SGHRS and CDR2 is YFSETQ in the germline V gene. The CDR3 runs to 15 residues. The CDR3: CASSGSSGIPYEQYF. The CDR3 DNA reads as TGCGCCAGCAGCGGATCTAGCGGGATCCCTTACGAGCAGTACTTC.

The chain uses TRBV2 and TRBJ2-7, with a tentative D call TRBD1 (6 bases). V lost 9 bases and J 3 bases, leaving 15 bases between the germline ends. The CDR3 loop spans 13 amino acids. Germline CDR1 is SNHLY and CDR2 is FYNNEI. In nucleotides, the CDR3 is TGTGCCAGAGAGGACAGTGTTAACTACGAGCAGTACTTC. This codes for CAREDSVNYEQYF.

In DNA, the CDR3 is TGTGCCAGCAGCTCGGACGCAGGGGAAGCCGCAGATACGCAGTATTTT. Translation gives CASSSDAGEAADTQYF. This chain links TRBV13 with TRBJ2-3; D possibly corresponds to TRBD1 (6 bases). Germline values: CDR1 PRHDT, CDR2 FYEKMQ (reference sequence). The CDR3 totals 16 residues. V lost 4 bases, J lost 4 bases, and 18 bases lay in between.

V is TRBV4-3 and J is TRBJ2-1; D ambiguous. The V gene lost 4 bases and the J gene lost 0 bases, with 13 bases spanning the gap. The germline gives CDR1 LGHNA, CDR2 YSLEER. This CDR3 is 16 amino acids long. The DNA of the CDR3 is TGCGCCAGCAGCCGGCGATTATACAGCTCCTACAATGAGCAGTTCTTC. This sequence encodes CASSRRLYSSYNEQFF.

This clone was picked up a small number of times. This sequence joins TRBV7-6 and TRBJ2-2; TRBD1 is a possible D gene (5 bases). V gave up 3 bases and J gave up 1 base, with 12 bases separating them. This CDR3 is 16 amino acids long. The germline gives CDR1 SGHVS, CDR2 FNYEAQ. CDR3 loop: CASSFSGHLNTGELFF. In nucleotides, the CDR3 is TGTGCCAGCAGCTTCTCAGGGCACCTGAACACCGGGGAGCTGTTTTTT.

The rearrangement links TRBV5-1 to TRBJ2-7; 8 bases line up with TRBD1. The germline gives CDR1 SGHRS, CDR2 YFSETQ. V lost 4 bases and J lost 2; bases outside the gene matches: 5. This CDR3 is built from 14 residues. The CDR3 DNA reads TGCGCCAGCAGCGGCGAGACAGGGGCCTACGAGCAGTACTTC. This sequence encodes CASSGETGAYEQYF.

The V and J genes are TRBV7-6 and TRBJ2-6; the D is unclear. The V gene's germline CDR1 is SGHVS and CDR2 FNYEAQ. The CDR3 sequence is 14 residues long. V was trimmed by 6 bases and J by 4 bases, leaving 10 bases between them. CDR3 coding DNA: TGTGCCAGCAGTACGGGTTCCGGGGCCAACGTCCTGACTTTC. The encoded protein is CASSTGSGANVLTF. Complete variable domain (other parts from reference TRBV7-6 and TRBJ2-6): GAGVSQSPRYKVTKRGQDVALRCDPISGHVSLYWYRQALGQGPEFLTYFNYEAQQDKSGLPNDRFSAERPEGSISTLTIQRTEQRDSAMYRCASSTGSGANVLTFGAGSRLTVL.

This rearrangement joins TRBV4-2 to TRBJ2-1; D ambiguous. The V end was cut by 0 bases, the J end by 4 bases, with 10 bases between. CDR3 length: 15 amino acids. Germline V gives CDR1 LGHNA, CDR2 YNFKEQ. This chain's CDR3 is CASSQEVPGYNEQFF. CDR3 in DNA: TGTGCCAGCAGCCAAGAAGTGCCCGGTTACAATGAGCAGTTCTTC.